These 28 T cell receptor beta chains were all obtained from the same sample, sequenced in a study of blood T cells in healthy people across ages. A second roughly 6 to 11 cycle PCR used barcoded and J-beta primers. TCRdb ran MiXCR on the 5' RACE reads and lists one entry per CDR3 protein. This table holds about 540,000 distinct CDR3 sequences, approximately 25% found once. The same data also contributed to another study, on T cells of mothers and their children.

The source material was blood. Source of these receptors: a boy aged 5-17 years in good health.

V and J are TRBV7-2 and TRBJ2-5; 11 nucleotides line up with TRBD2. Germline CDR1 is SGHTA and CDR2 is FQGNSA. The CDR3 contains 18 residues. The junction had 10 bases not matched to a gene; V was cut back by 3 bases and J by 1 base. The CDR3 DNA reads as TGTGCCAGCAGCTTGGGGGCCGGGACTAGCGGTTTCCAAGAGACCCAGTACTTC. Translating gives CASSLGAGTSGFQETQYF. Combining the CDR3 with reference TRBV7-2 and TRBJ2-5 gives the whole variable domain GAGVSQSPSNKVTEKGKDVELRCDPISGHTALYWYRQSLGQGLEFLIYFQGNSAPDKSGLPSDRFSAERTGGSVSTLTIQRTQQEDSAVYLCASSLGAGTSGFQETQYFGPGTRLLVL.

This clonotype was observed many times. The V gene is TRBV28, the J gene TRBJ2-3; 8 bases match TRBD2. J was trimmed by 3 bases and V by 5 bases; bases with no gene match: 13. The germline gives CDR1 MDHEN, CDR2 SYDVKM. The CDR3 runs to 17 residues. Written as DNA, the CDR3 is TGTGCCAGCAGTCTGGGAGCGGGGGAGGTTAGGACAGATACGCAGTATTTT. The encoded protein is CASSLGAGEVRTDTQYF. The full variable domain, rest sourced from reference TRBV28 and TRBJ2-3, is DVKVTQSSRYLVKRTGEKVFLECVQDMDHENMFWYRQDPGLGLRLIYFSYDVKMKEKGDIPEGYSVSREKKERFSLILESASTNQTSMYLCASSLGAGEVRTDTQYFGPGTRLTVL.

This chain joins TRBV28 and TRBJ2-3, with 7 bases fitting TRBD2. With V trimmed by 7 bases and J by 1 base, 8 bases remained unmatched. CDR1 and CDR2 (germline): MDHEN, SYDVKM. The CDR3 has 15 residues. The CDR3 protein is CASTLRLAGTDTQYF. CDR3 in DNA: TGTGCCAGCACCCTCCGGCTAGCGGGCACAGATACGCAGTATTTT.

In its sample, this clonotype was seen a few times. The chain combines TRBV4-3 with TRBJ1-1; D uncertain. The CDR3 totals 14 residues. Trimming stripped 0 bases from V and 5 bases from J, with 10 bases between. Germline V gene sequence: CDR1 LGHNA, CDR2 YSLEER. The CDR3 nucleotides read TGCGCCAGCAGCCAAGATAGTTTGGGGACTGAAGCTTTCTTT. Encoded protein: CASSQDSLGTEAFF.

The V call is TRBV5-1, the J call TRBJ1-1, with D perhaps matching TRBD1 (5 bases). The CDR3 is made up of 12 amino acids. Germline loops: CDR1 SGHRS, CDR2 YFSETQ. The V gene lost 0 bases and the J gene lost 10 bases, with 10 bases spanning the gap. The CDR3 DNA reads TGCGCCAGCAGCTTGGACCGGGACTCAGCTTTCTTT. Translated, it gives CASSLDRDSAFF.

A few counts support this clonotype. V usage is TRBV2 and J usage is TRBJ2-7; 9 bases are a match to TRBD1. Germline-derived CDR1 and CDR2 are SNHLY and FYNNEI. This CDR3 has 14 amino acids. J gave up 0 bases and V 7 bases, and 4 bases lay outside the gene matches. The CDR3 DNA reads TGTGCCAGCACCCTGACAGGGGGCTCCTACGAGCAGTACTTC. Residues: CASTLTGGSYEQYF.

Only a few counts were recorded for this clonotype. The chain employs TRBV29-1 and TRBJ1-1, with TRBD1 identical over 8 bases. Looked up from germline, CDR1 is SQVTM and CDR2 is ANQGSEA. V trimming: 7 bases; J trimming: 0 bases; junction bases outside the gene matches: 4. The CDR3 totals 13 residues. CDR3 in amino acids: CSARGRMNTEAFF. The CDR3 region has the DNA TGCAGCGCCAGGGGGCGGATGAACACTGAAGCTTTCTTT.

This clonotype was picked up a small number of times. The V gene is TRBV5-5, the J gene TRBJ1-6, with D hard to call. Looked up from germline, CDR1 is SGHKS and CDR2 is YYEKEE (reference sequence). V shed 4 bases and J shed 4 bases, with 18 bases lying between them. The CDR3 sequence is 17 residues long. In nucleotides, the CDR3 is TGTGCCAGCAGCCCCAGCTGGGAGATTCATTATAATTCACCCCTCCACTTT. Protein: CASSPSWEIHYNSPLHF. The variable domain in full, with the rest retrieved from reference TRBV5-5 and TRBJ1-6, is DAGVTQSPTHLIKTRGQQVTLRCSPISGHKSVSWYQQVLGQGPQFIFQYYEKEERGRGNFPDRFSARQFPNYSSELNVNALLLGDSALYLCASSPSWEIHYNSPLHFGNGTRLTVT.

This clonotype was observed a few times. V gene TRBV20-1 combines with J gene TRBJ2-5; TRBD2 might be the D (5 bases). The DNA end favors TRBJ2-1, so the J call may be wrong. The CDR3 contains 12 residues. Looked up from germline, CDR1 is DFQATT and CDR2 is SNEGSKA (reference sequence). The CDR3 loop reads CSAAGLRNEQFF. The CDR3 DNA is TGCAGTGCTGCTGGACTGCGCAATGAGCAGTTCTTC.

This clonotype occurred many times. The gene calls are TRBV5-1 and TRBJ2-5; 11 nucleotides agree with TRBD2. CDR3 length: 15 residues. Germline CDR1 reads SGHRS; CDR2 reads YFSETQ. The J segment lost 4 bases and the V segment lost 0 bases, leaving 2 bases of the junction unmatched. CDR3 loop: CASSLALAGGETQYF. The CDR3 DNA reads TGCGCCAGCAGCTTGGCTCTAGCGGGAGGAGAGACCCAGTACTTC.

V gene TRBV19 combines with J gene TRBJ2-5; 9 bases line up with TRBD1. CDR1 LNHDA and CDR2 SQIVND come from the germline V gene (reference sequence). After removal of 8 bases from V and 11 bases from J, the junction contained 9 bases not matched to a gene. The CDR3 sequence is 12 residues long. This CDR3 reads CASRDRDLRQYF. The CDR3 DNA reads TGTGCCAGTCGGGACAGGGATTTGCGGCAGTACTTC.

The rearrangement uses TRBV24-1 and TRBJ2-1, with 7 bases fitting TRBD1. There are 15 residues in the CDR3. In germline, CDR1 is KGHDR, CDR2 SFDVKD. J lost 7 bases, V lost 5 bases, and 10 bases had no gene match. DNA of the CDR3: TGTGCCACCAGTGGTACCCAGGGGGTTCGGAATGAGCAGTTCTTC. Amino acid sequence: CATSGTQGVRNEQFF.

The rearrangement uses TRBV6-2 or TRBV6-3 and TRBJ2-7; 8 bases line up with TRBD1. The CDR3 has 14 residues. V dropped 6 bases and J dropped 0; count of bases not matched to a gene: 4. The germline V gene encodes CDR1 MNHEY and CDR2 SVGEGT. The CDR3 loop reads CASSFGQGSYEQYF. The CDR3 nucleotides read TGTGCCAGCAGCTTTGGACAGGGCTCCTACGAGCAGTACTTC.

V is TRBV27 and J is TRBJ2-5; tentative D call: TRBD1 (6 bases). This CDR3 region has 15 residues. The V and J ends lost 5 bases and 5 bases respectively, with 18 bases between them. CDR1 is MNHEY, CDR2 SMNVEV, per germline (reference sequence). The CDR3 region has the DNA TGTGCCAGCAGTCTCTCCCCAGGGCAGGGGGAGACCCAGTACTTC. Encoded protein: CASSLSPGQGETQYF.

The chain carries TRBV9 and TRBJ1-2, with a tentative D call TRBD1 (6 bases). V dropped 0 bases and J dropped 5 bases, with 11 bases sitting between them. Per germline, CDR1 SGDLS and CDR2 YYNGEE. The CDR3 contains 14 residues. The CDR3 sequence: CASSVDREGYGYTF. Here the CDR3 DNA reads TGTGCCAGCAGCGTAGACAGGGAAGGGTATGGCTACACCTTC.

The chain recombines TRBV30 with TRBJ2-3; 10 nucleotides align to TRBD2. CDR1 and CDR2 from the germline V gene are GTSNPN and SVGIG (reference sequence). This CDR3 comprises 14 residues. V lost 5 bases, J lost 2 bases, and 4 bases stayed unmatched. DNA of the CDR3: TGTGCCTGGGCTAGCGGGGGATACACAGATACGCAGTATTTT. This translates into CAWASGGYTDTQYF.

The CDR3: CSARSGERYNEQFF. As DNA, the CDR3 is TGCAGTGCTAGGTCGGGGGAGCGCTACAATGAGCAGTTCTTC. The rearrangement links TRBV20-1 to TRBJ2-1; possibly TRBD2 for D (6 bases). CDR3 size: 14 residues. Germline V gene data show CDR1 as DFQATT and CDR2 as SNEGSKA (reference sequence). V lost 3 bases and J lost 3, with 12 bases in between.

The rearrangement joins TRBV29-1 to TRBJ2-1; D not certain. Trimming removed 1 base at V and 9 bases at J, with 13 bases between. The CDR3 spans 13 residues. The V gene's germline CDR1 is SQVTM and CDR2 ANQGSEA. The CDR3, as DNA: TGCAGCGTTGAAGTTAAAGGGTTCGGTGAGCAGTTCTTC. Its translation: CSVEVKGFGEQFF.

The chain combines TRBV20-1 with TRBJ1-2; the match to TRBD1 covers 9 bases. Unmatched junction bases numbered 12, after V lost 2 bases and J lost 5 bases. The CDR3 consists of 16 residues. Germline V lookup: CDR1 DFQATT, CDR2 SNEGSKA (reference sequence). CDR3 loop: CSARNRRDRVLYGYTF. Written as DNA, the CDR3 is TGCAGTGCTAGAAATCGCCGGGACAGGGTACTGTATGGCTACACCTTC.

The chain employs TRBV4-3 and TRBJ2-2; D ambiguous. The germline V gene has CDR1 LGHNA and CDR2 YSLEER. The CDR3 is 13 amino acids. V lost 0 bases and J 6 bases, leaving 5 bases between the germline ends. CDR3 nucleotide sequence: TGCGCCAGCAGCCAAGAAGTGGCCGGGGAGCTGTTTTTT. This gives the protein CASSQEVAGELFF.

There are a few counts of this clonotype. This sequence joins TRBV28 and TRBJ1-5; no reliable D call. The CDR3 runs 15 residues. Germline CDR1 is MDHEN and CDR2 is SYDVKM. Trimming left V 3 bases short and J 0 bases short, with 9 bases between. For the CDR3, the DNA is TGTGCCAGCAGTTTTGTCGGGAATAGCAATCAGCCCCAGCATTTT. This gives the protein CASSFVGNSNQPQHF.

V usage is TRBV7-2 and J usage is TRBJ2-7; D is unclear. The CDR3 extends over 15 amino acids. Germline V CDR1 and CDR2: SGHTA, FQGNSA. The germline V and J ends were trimmed by 1 base and 5 bases, with 15 bases remaining between them. The CDR3 DNA reads as TGTGCCAGCAGCTTAGGGTGCATCTTCCCCGACGAGCAGTACTTC. Translated, it gives CASSLGCIFPDEQYF.

This clonotype has more than one count but fewer than ten. V usage is TRBV15 and J usage is TRBJ2-7; possible D gene TRBD1, 6 bases. The germline CDR1 and CDR2 sequences are LNHNV and YYDKDF (reference sequence). The CDR3 runs to 14 residues. Trimming left V 2 bases short and J 6 bases short, with 14 bases between. The CDR3 DNA follows: TGTGCCACCAGCAGATCGGACAGTGCGGGCGAGCAGTACTTC. Amino acids: CATSRSDSAGEQYF.

The chain couples TRBV18 to TRBJ2-1, with D perhaps TRBD2 (6 bases). V was shortened by 0 bases and J by 6 bases, with 12 bases between the two germline ends. The CDR3 runs 15 residues. The germline gives CDR1 KGHSH, CDR2 LQKENI. CDR3 in amino acids: CASSPPGEAGNEQFF. The CDR3 DNA reads as TGTGCCAGCTCACCACCGGGGGAGGCCGGCAATGAGCAGTTCTTC.

The J gene is TRBJ1-1, the V gene TRBV4-3, with D hard to call. Germline V gene data show CDR1 as LGHNA and CDR2 as YSLEER. The CDR3 extends over 13 amino acids. V was trimmed by 6 bases and J by 0 bases, leaving 8 bases between them. CDR3 residues: CASRQEMNTEAFF. For the CDR3, the DNA is TGCGCCAGCAGGCAGGAAATGAACACTGAAGCTTTCTTT.

This clonotype has more than one count but fewer than ten. V gene TRBV5-1 combines with J gene TRBJ2-7; weak D call: TRBD1 (5 bases). The CDR3 extends over 14 amino acids. V lost 0 bases to trimming and J lost 3 bases, with 10 bases between them. Germline assignment: CDR1 SGHRS and CDR2 YFSETQ. The CDR3 sequence is CASSLETVYYEQYF. DNA for the CDR3: TGCGCCAGCAGCTTGGAGACAGTCTACTACGAGCAGTACTTC. Full variable domain (rest looked up from reference TRBV5-1 and TRBJ2-7): KAGVTQTPRYLIKTRGQQVTLSCSPISGHRSVSWYQQTPGQGLQFLFEYFSETQRNKGNFPGRFSGRQFSNSRSEMNVSTLELGDSALYLCASSLETVYYEQYFGPGTRLTVT.

The sample holds a few counts of this clonotype. Compared with germline, one end of the junction differs, possibly owing to a read error. The chain has TRBV3-1 and TRBJ2-2; possible D gene TRBD2, 5 bases. Germline V gene data show CDR1 as LGHDT and CDR2 as YNNKEL (reference sequence). The CDR3 has 15 residues. Here the CDR3 reads CASSQEVKTTGKLFF. The CDR3 DNA follows: TGTGCCAGCAGCCAAGAAGTTAAAACCACCGGGAAGCTGTTTTTT.

V gene TRBV14 combines with J gene TRBJ2-7, with 8 bases aligning to TRBD1. With V trimmed by 2 bases and J by 5 bases, 5 bases remained unmatched. The germline V gene encodes CDR1 SGHDN and CDR2 FVKESK. This CDR3 region has 14 residues. The CDR3 is CASSQTGTGNEQYF. CDR3 bases: TGTGCCAGCAGCCAAACCGGGACAGGTAACGAGCAGTACTTC.